The following is a T cell receptor (beta chain) sequence with its context. V gave up 6 bases and J gave up 1 base, with 6 bases separating them. Germline V gene data show CDR1 as ENHRY and CDR2 as SYGVKD. The CDR3 is 12 amino acids. This entry comes from a study of blood T cell repertoires in COVID-19. The method was immunoSEQ multiplex PCR; TCRdb's version includes in-frame clones alone and lacks a portion of them. The sample consists of around 390,000 clones, around nine tenths of them appearing once. The sequence derives from a woman between 50 and 59 years old who had recovered from COVID-19. Sequenced input: PBMCs or T cells enriched from blood (not recorded which). The V and J genes are TRBV10-3 and TRBJ1-1; D gene ambiguous. CDR3 nucleotides: TGTGCCATCAGGGCAACGAACACTGAAGCTTTCTTT. It is translated as CAIRATNTEAFF.